This T cell receptor (beta chain) came from a study of identical twins. Study-wide points: Fewer insertions marked abundant cord blood beta clonotypes; young adult naive trended weakly, memory not at all.

This clonotype was detected many times. Its antigen is still unknown. TCRdb used MiXCR to reprocess the 5' RACE reads, holding one entry per CDR3 protein. The repertoire holds hundreds of thousands of distinct CDR3 sequences, with less than 10% as singletons. V shed 6 bases and J shed 1 base, with 22 bases lying between them. Germline values: CDR1 DFQATT, CDR2 SNEGSKA (reference sequence). The length of the CDR3 is 18 residues. These same records also appear under a second study, on yellow fever vaccine responses in identical twins.

The specimen was PBMCs. The chain links TRBV20-1 to TRBJ2-6, with a weak D call TRBD1 (6 bases). This receptor was obtained from a woman aged 18-35 years in good health. CDR3 coding DNA: TGCAGTGCCACGGATAAAAACAGGGTATTTTCTGGGGCCAACGTCCTGACTTTC. Translating gives CSATDKNRVFSGANVLTF.